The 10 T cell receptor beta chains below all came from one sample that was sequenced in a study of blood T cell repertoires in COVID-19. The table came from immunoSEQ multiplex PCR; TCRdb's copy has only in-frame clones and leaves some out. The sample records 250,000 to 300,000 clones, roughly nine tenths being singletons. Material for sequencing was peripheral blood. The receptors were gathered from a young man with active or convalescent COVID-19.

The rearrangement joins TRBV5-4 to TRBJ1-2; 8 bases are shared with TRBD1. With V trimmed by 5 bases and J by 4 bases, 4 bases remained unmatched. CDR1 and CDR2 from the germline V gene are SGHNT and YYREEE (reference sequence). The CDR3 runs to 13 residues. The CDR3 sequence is CASSSQGVYGYTF. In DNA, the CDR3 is TGTGCCAGCAGTTCACAGGGGGTCTATGGCTACACCTTC. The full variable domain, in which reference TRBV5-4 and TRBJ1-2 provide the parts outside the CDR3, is ETGVTQSPTHLIKTRGQQVTLRCSSQSGHNTVSWYQQALGQGPQFIFQYYREEENGRGNFPPRFSGLQFPNYSSELNVNALELDDSALYLCASSSQGVYGYTFGSGTRLTVV.

This CDR3 reads CASSTPGVTYGYTF. Here the CDR3 DNA reads TGTGCCAGTAGTACCCCCGGGGTGACCTATGGCTACACCTTC. J is TRBJ1-2 and V is TRBV19; D not resolved. V lost 4 bases, J lost 4 bases, and 13 bases lay in between. The CDR3 runs to 14 residues. Looked up from germline, CDR1 is LNHDA and CDR2 is SQIVND (reference sequence).

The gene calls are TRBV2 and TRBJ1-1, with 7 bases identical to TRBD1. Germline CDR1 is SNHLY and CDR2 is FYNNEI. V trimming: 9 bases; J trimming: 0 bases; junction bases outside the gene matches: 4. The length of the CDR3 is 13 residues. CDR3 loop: CARTGAVNTEAFF. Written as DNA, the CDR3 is TGTGCCAGAACAGGGGCGGTGAACACTGAAGCTTTCTTT.

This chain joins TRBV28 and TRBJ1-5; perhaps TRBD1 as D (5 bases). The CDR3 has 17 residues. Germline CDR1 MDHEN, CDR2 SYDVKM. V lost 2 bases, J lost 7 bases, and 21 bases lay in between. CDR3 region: CASSLAGDGGLVQPQHF. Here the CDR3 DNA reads TGTGCCAGCAGTTTAGCCGGGGACGGGGGATTGGTGCAGCCCCAGCATTTT. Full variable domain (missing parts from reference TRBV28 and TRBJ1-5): DVKVTQSSRYLVKRTGEKVFLECVQDMDHENMFWYRQDPGLGLRLIYFSYDVKMKEKGDIPEGYSVSREKKERFSLILESASTNQTSMYLCASSLAGDGGLVQPQHFGDGTRLSIL.

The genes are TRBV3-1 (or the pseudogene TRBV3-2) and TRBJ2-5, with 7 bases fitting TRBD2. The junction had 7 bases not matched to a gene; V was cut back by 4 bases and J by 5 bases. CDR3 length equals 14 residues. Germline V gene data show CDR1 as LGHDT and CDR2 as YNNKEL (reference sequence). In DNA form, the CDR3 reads TGTGCCAGCAGCCCCCAGACTAGCTGGGAGACCCAGTACTTC. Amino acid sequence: CASSPQTSWETQYF.

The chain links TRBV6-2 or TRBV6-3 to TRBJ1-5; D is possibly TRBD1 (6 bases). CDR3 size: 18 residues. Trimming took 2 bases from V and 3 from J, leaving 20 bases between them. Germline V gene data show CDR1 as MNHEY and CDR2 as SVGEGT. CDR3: CASSYTNDRTLYNQPQHF. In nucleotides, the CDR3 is TGTGCCAGCAGTTACACAAACGACAGGACCCTCTACAATCAGCCCCAGCATTTT.

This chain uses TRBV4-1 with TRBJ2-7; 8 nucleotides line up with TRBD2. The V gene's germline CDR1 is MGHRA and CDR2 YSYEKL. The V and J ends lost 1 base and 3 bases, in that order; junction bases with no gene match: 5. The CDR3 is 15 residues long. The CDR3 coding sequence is TGCGCCAGCAGCCAAGCCGGGACTAGTCTCTACGAGCAGTACTTC. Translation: CASSQAGTSLYEQYF.

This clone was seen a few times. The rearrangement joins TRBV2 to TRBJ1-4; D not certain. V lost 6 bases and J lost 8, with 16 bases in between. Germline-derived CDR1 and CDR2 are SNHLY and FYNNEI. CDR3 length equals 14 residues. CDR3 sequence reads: CASREIEGEEKLFF. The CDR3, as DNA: TGTGCCAGCAGGGAGATTGAAGGAGAAGAAAAACTGTTTTTT.

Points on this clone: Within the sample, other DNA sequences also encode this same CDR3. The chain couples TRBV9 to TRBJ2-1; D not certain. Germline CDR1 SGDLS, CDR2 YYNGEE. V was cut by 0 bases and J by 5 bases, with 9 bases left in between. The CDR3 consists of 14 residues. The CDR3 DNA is TGTGCCAGCAGCGTAGGAGGAGAGAACAATGAGCAGTTCTTC. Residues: CASSVGGENNEQFF.

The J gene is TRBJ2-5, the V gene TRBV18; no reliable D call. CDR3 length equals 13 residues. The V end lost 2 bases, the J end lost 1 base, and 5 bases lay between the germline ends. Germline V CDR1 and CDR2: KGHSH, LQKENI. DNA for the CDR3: TGTGCCAGCTCACCAAACAGCCAAGAGACCCAGTACTTC. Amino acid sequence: CASSPNSQETQYF.